These 16 T cell receptor beta chains were sequenced from one sample in a study of blood T cells in healthy people across ages. Primed by a sample-barcoded 5' primer and a J-beta primer mix, a second PCR proceeded for about 7 to 11 cycles. TCRdb called the 5' RACE reads again in MiXCR, with one record for every CDR3 protein. This sample has about 800,000 distinct CDR3 sequences, with 20% to 30% found just once. The sample also formed part of further work on T cells of mothers and their children.

Specimen: blood. These receptors came from a boy aged 10-17 years in good health.

This clonotype was observed a few times. This chain connects TRBV28 to TRBJ2-2, with a possible D match to TRBD1 (7 bases). V was pared by 6 bases and J by 4 bases, with 15 bases between. CDR1 and CDR2 from the germline V gene are MDHEN and SYDVKM. The CDR3 loop spans 15 amino acids. Here the CDR3 DNA reads TGTGCCAGCAGACCGCGGGACAGAACCACCGGGGAGCTGTTTTTT. Amino acids: CASRPRDRTTGELFF. The variable domain in full, completed from reference TRBV28 and TRBJ2-2, reads DVKVTQSSRYLVKRTGEKVFLECVQDMDHENMFWYRQDPGLGLRLIYFSYDVKMKEKGDIPEGYSVSREKKERFSLILESASTNQTSMYLCASRPRDRTTGELFFGEGSRLTVL.

The V and J genes are TRBV6-5 and TRBJ1-4; perhaps TRBD1 as D (5 bases). The CDR3 sequence is 15 residues long. Germline-derived CDR1 and CDR2 are MNHEY and SVGAGI. Trimming cost V 6 bases and J 7 bases, with 18 bases left between them. The CDR3, as DNA: TGTGCCAGCAGACAGAGACAGATCGGGGCTGAAAAACTGTTTTTT. Translated: CASRQRQIGAEKLFF.

This clonotype turned up a few times. The chain recombines TRBV5-1 with TRBJ2-5, with TRBD1 as a possible D gene (6 bases). The J call could be wrong; TRBJ2-7 is a better fit for the DNA end. This CDR3 is 16 amino acids long. Germline-derived CDR1 and CDR2 are SGHRS and YFSETQ. DNA for the CDR3: TGCGCCAGCAGCCGACAGGCTGACATCCTGACCTACGAGCAGTACTTC. Residues: CASSRQADILTYEQYF.

The chain carries TRBV12-3 or TRBV12-4 and TRBJ2-3; 9 bases agree with TRBD2. V lost 5 bases, J lost 4 bases, and 22 bases stayed unmatched. The CDR3 is 20 amino acids. CDR3 nucleotides: TGTGCCAGCAGTCCCACATCACGCGGACTAGCGCCCCAGGGCCCAGATACGCAGTATTTT. Residues: CASSPTSRGLAPQGPDTQYF.

The chain combines TRBV6-2 or TRBV6-3 with TRBJ2-1, with D perhaps matching TRBD2 (5 bases). CDR3 length: 17 residues. The germline V and J ends were trimmed by 4 bases and 8 bases, with 24 bases remaining between them. CDR1 is MNHEY and CDR2 is SVGEGT in the germline V gene. CDR3 protein: CASSSRVGELIRHEQFF. The CDR3 DNA is TGTGCCAGCAGTTCCCGGGTGGGAGAGTTAATTAGGCATGAGCAGTTCTTC.

This clonotype showed up many times. V is TRBV7-9 and J is TRBJ2-1; 11 nucleotides agree with TRBD2. After removal of 5 bases from V and 6 bases from J, the junction contained 12 bases not matched to a gene. The CDR3 runs to 17 residues. The germline V gene encodes CDR1 SEHNR and CDR2 FQNEAQ (reference sequence). CDR3: CASSLTSGGPLINEQFF. The CDR3 DNA reads TGTGCCAGCAGCCTTACTAGCGGGGGTCCCCTCATCAATGAGCAGTTCTTC.

The chain links TRBV12-3 or TRBV12-4 to TRBJ1-1; D perhaps matches TRBD1 (5 bases). V dropped 6 bases and J dropped 2 bases, with 16 bases sitting between them. The CDR3 covers 15 residues. CDR3 in amino acids: CASSPNLGENTEAFF. CDR3 DNA: TGTGCCAGCAGCCCCAACTTGGGGGAAAACACTGAAGCTTTCTTT.

The chain's CDR3 is CASSSLTGLATASYEQYF. CDR3 nucleotides: TGTGCCAGCAGTTCATTAACGGGACTAGCGACCGCTTCCTACGAGCAGTACTTC. The V and J genes are TRBV6-2 or TRBV6-3 and TRBJ2-7; 10 nucleotides agree with TRBD2. Per germline, CDR1 MNHEY and CDR2 SVGEGT. Trimming at V came to 4 bases and at J to 1 base, leaving 13 bases not matched to a gene. CDR3 length: 18 amino acids.

CDR3 coding DNA: TGTGCCAGCGGACAGGGGTCAACTGAAGCTTTCTTT. Protein: CASGQGSTEAFF. This chain connects TRBV6-5 to TRBJ1-1; 9 nucleotides agree with TRBD1. Looked up from germline, CDR1 is MNHEY and CDR2 is SVGAGI. V lost 8 bases and J lost 5; bases outside the gene matches: 3. The CDR3 length is 12 residues.

This clonotype was found a few times. The J gene is TRBJ1-5, the V gene TRBV28; D is ambiguous. CDR1 and CDR2 from the germline V gene are MDHEN and SYDVKM. The CDR3 has 13 amino acids. With 7 bases removed from V and 4 bases from J, the gap between germline ends came to 11 bases. The CDR3 is CASMMNSNQPQHF. In DNA form, the CDR3 reads TGTGCCAGCATGATGAATTCGAATCAGCCCCAGCATTTT.

This chain connects TRBV20-1 to TRBJ1-5, with D perhaps TRBD1 (6 bases). The CDR3 totals 18 residues. V dropped 0 bases and J dropped 1 base, with 19 bases sitting between them. Germline-derived CDR1 and CDR2 are DFQATT and SNEGSKA (reference sequence). CDR3: CSARDRHKGGKSNQPQHF. CDR3 in DNA: TGCAGTGCTAGAGATCGTCATAAAGGGGGTAAGAGCAATCAGCCCCAGCATTTT.

This chain connects TRBV20-1 to TRBJ1-5; the D is unclear. The CDR3 sequence is 13 residues long. V was shortened by 0 bases and J by 9 bases, with 12 bases between the two germline ends. The germline CDR1 and CDR2 sequences are DFQATT and SNEGSKA (reference sequence). CDR3 sequence reads: CSARDSLELPQHF. The CDR3 bases are TGCAGTGCTAGAGATTCCCTCGAATTGCCCCAGCATTTT.

This clonotype was observed a handful of times. The genes are TRBV7-3 and TRBJ2-5; perhaps TRBD2 as D (5 bases). The end of the DNA is better explained by TRBJ2-1, so the J call may be wrong. The CDR3 loop spans 15 amino acids. Germline CDR1 and CDR2: SGHTA and FQGTGA. The CDR3 region is CASSLGLAIYNEQFF. The CDR3 coding sequence is TGTGCCAGCAGCTTAGGGCTAGCCATCTACAATGAGCAGTTCTTC.

The chain joins TRBV6-1 to TRBJ2-1; the match to TRBD1 covers 7 bases. Judging by the DNA end, TRBJ2-7 fits better; the J call may be wrong. From germline, CDR1 is MNHNS and CDR2 SASEGT. The CDR3 has 14 residues. The CDR3 DNA is TGTGCCAGCACGAACAGGGGTAGCTCCTACGAGCAGTACTTC. This encodes CASTNRGSSYEQYF.

V is TRBV4-3 and J is TRBJ1-6; 10 bases fit TRBD1. V shed 3 bases, J shed 9 bases, and the junction held 5 bases outside the gene matches. This CDR3 has 15 amino acids. The V gene's germline CDR1 is LGHNA and CDR2 YSLEER. The CDR3 sequence is CASSQERTGGSPLHF. CDR3 coding DNA: TGCGCCAGCAGCCAGGAGCGGACAGGGGGTTCACCCCTCCACTTT.

The V gene is TRBV20-1, the J gene TRBJ2-5, with a possible D match to TRBD2 (5 bases). The CDR3 covers 13 residues. Germline lookup yields CDR1 DFQATT and CDR2 SNEGSKA (reference sequence). V was clipped by 6 bases and J by 0 bases, with 11 bases between them. CDR3 sequence (DNA): TGCAGTGCCCCTTCCGGGAACCAAGAGACCCAGTACTTC. This translates into CSAPSGNQETQYF.